This TCR beta chain comes out of a study of TIL therapy for anti-PD-1-resistant metastatic lung cancer. As for the study in general: Most patients had lung adenocarcinoma. Tumors carried a median about 1.5 non-synonymous mutations per megabase. Study outcomes and limitations: Patients were highly selected, enriched for treatment-naive, never-smoker and oncogene-addicted cases.

As for this clone: What it binds is not known.

The sample's time point: pre-treatment sample, taken before nivolumab and TIL therapy. Patients were adults with stage 4 NSCLC. This was the immunoSEQ v3 assay. Profiled with immunoSEQ multiplex PCR; TCRdb holds only in-frame clones, not every one. This table has 50,000 or so clones, about 80% appearing once. The CDR3 extends over 18 amino acids. Trimming removed 0 bases from V and 6 bases from J, with 21 bases in between. Germline V gene sequence: CDR1 LGHNA, CDR2 YNFKEQ. The rearrangement uses TRBV4-2 and TRBJ1-5; D is unclear. The receptor was derived from a woman between 30 and 79 years old with non-small cell lung cancer. The material sequenced was blood, taken at baseline. CDR3 nucleotide sequence: TGTGCCAGCAGCCAAGATAGTTTGGCAGGTTGGGAAGCTCAGCCCCAGCATTTT. This encodes CASSQDSLAGWEAQPQHF.